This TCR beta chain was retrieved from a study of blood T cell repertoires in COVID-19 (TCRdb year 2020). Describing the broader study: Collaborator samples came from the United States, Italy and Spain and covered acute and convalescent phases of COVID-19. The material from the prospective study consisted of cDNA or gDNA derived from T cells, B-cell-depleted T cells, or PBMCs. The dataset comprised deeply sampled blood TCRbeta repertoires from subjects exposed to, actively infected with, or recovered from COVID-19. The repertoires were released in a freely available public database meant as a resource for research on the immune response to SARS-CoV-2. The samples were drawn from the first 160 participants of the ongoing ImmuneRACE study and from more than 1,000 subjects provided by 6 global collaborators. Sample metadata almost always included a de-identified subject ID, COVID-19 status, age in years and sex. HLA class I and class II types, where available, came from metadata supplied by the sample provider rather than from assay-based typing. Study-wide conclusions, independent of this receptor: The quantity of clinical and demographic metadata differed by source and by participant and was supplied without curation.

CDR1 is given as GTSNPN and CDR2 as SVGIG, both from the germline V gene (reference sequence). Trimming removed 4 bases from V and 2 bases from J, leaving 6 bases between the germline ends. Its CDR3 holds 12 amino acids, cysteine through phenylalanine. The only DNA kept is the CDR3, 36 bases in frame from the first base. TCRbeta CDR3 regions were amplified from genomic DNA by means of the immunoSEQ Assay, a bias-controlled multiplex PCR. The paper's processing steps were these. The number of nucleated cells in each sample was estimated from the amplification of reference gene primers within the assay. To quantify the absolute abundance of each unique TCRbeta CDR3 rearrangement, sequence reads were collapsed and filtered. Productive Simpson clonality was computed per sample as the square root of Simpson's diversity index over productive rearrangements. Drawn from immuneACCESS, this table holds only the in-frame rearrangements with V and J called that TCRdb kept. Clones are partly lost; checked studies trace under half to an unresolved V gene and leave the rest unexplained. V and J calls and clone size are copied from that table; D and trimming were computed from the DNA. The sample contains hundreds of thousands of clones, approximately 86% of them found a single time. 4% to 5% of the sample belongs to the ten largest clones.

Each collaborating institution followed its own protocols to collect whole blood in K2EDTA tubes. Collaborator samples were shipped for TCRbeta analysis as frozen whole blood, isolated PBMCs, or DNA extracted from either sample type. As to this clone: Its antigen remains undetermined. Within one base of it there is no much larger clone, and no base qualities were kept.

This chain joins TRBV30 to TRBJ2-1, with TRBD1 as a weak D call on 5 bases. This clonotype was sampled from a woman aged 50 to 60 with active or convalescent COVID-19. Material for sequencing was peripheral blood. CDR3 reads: CAWMGPYNEQFF. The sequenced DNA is TGTGCCTGGATGGGGCCCTACAATGAGCAGTTCTTC.